The 13 T cell receptor beta chains presented below share a single source sample, sequenced in a study of HIV-infected children after antiretroviral therapy interruption. Unique molecular identifiers were included in an RNA-based 3' RACE TCR library. TCRdb analysed the 3' RACE reads with MiXCR anew, one entry per CDR3 protein. The sample carries 15,000 to 16,000 distinct CDR3 sequences, around 3.2% recorded once. Treatment noted: PENTA 11 planned treatment interruption arm or continuous ART arm. Material: CD45RA+ CD4+ T cells from PBMCs, obtained from a donor given antiretroviral therapy, either interrupted or continuous. Described subset: naive CD4+ CD45RA+ CD45RO- T cells. These receptors came from a child aged 2-17 years with HIV.

This clonotype was counted at least ten times. V gene TRBV4-1 combines with J gene TRBJ2-7; D not certain. Germline CDR1 MGHRA, CDR2 YSYEKL. This CDR3 is built from 12 residues. Trimming stripped 5 bases from V and 4 bases from J, with 9 bases between. The CDR3 region is CASSFPPYEQYF. In DNA, the CDR3 is TGCGCCAGCAGCTTCCCCCCTTACGAGCAGTACTTC.

This clonotype occurred many times. V and J are TRBV12-3 or TRBV12-4 and TRBJ1-5, with 9 nucleotides matching TRBD1. This CDR3 region has 13 residues. With V trimmed by 6 bases and J by 9 bases, 6 bases remained unmatched. CDR3 sequence reads: CASSSGQGRPQHF. The CDR3 coding sequence is TGTGCCAGCAGCTCGGGACAGGGAAGGCCCCAGCATTTT.

This clonotype was recorded at least ten times. The genes are TRBV7-2 and TRBJ1-5; D not certain. From germline, CDR1 is SGHTA and CDR2 FQGNSA. CDR3 length: 13 amino acids. V lost 4 bases, J lost 5 bases, and 9 bases lay in between. The CDR3 here is CASSSEGHQPQHF. DNA for the CDR3: TGTGCCAGCAGCTCTGAGGGCCATCAGCCCCAGCATTTT.

This clonotype was seen ten or more times. Germline is not matched at one junction end, which may reflect a read error. V usage is TRBV19 and J usage is TRBJ2-5; D gene ambiguous. The CDR3 has 13 amino acids. Germline V gives CDR1 LNHDA, CDR2 SQIVND (reference sequence). The CDR3 is CASNNWDQDTQYF. CDR3 coding DNA: TGTGCCAGCAACAACTGGGATCAAGACACCCAGTACTTT.

The sample holds many counts of this clonotype. V usage is TRBV27 and J usage is TRBJ1-2, with D perhaps TRBD1 (6 bases). This CDR3 comprises 16 residues. Germline V gene lookup returns CDR1 MNHEY and CDR2 SMNVEV (reference sequence). Trimming removed 5 bases at V and 3 bases at J, with 19 bases between. CDR3 DNA sequence: TGTGCCAGCAGTCAGCTAGGACAGTCTGGCCACTATGGCTACACCTTC. It specifies CASSQLGQSGHYGYTF.

Relative to its sample, this clonotype is medium-sized. The chain combines TRBV29-1 with TRBJ1-6; TRBD1 aligns across 7 bases. Germline V gives CDR1 SQVTM, CDR2 ANQGSEA. Losses at the gene ends were 7 bases for V and 8 bases for J; bases not matched to a gene: 11. The CDR3 spans 14 residues. CDR3 nucleotide sequence: TGCAGCGCAGCCTCCGGGACAGACGATTCACCCCTCCACTTT. It encodes CSAASGTDDSPLHF.

This chain connects TRBV28 to TRBJ1-1; no reliable D call. The CDR3 length is 15 residues. Trimming left V 4 bases short and J 1 base short, with 13 bases between. Germline V lookup: CDR1 MDHEN, CDR2 SYDVKM. In DNA form, the CDR3 reads TGTGCCAGCAGTTACGTTTACGGTCGGAACACTGAAGCTTTCTTT. Its translation: CASSYVYGRNTEAFF.

At least ten counts were recorded for this clonotype. The chain recombines TRBV20-1 with TRBJ2-7; TRBD2 might be the D (5 bases). Germline V gene sequence: CDR1 DFQATT, CDR2 SNEGSKA (reference sequence). Trimming shortened V by 5 bases and J by 0 bases, and 17 bases separated the two germline ends. This CDR3 is built from 15 residues. CDR3 DNA: TGCAGTGCTGGTGGGGAGAAGGAGGCCTCCTACGAGCAGTACTTC. Its protein is CSAGGEKEASYEQYF.

This clonotype occurred many times. The chain uses TRBV6-1 and TRBJ2-7; D could derive from TRBD1 or TRBD2 (5 bases each). Germline V gene lookup returns CDR1 MNHNS and CDR2 SASEGT. With 7 bases removed from V and 8 bases from J, the gap between germline ends came to 18 bases. The CDR3 totals 13 residues. CDR3 protein: CASNPGRWGQQYF. The DNA of the CDR3 is TGTGCCAGCAACCCGGGACGGTGGGGACAGCAGTACTTC.

This clonotype has at least ten counts. The V call is TRBV24-1, the J call TRBJ2-3, with 7 bases identical to TRBD1. Losses at the gene ends were 3 bases for V and 1 base for J; bases not matched to a gene: 6. CDR1 and CDR2 (germline): KGHDR, SFDVKD. The CDR3 sequence is 16 residues long. CDR3 nucleotide sequence: TGTGCCACCAGTGATAGTCGGGACAGAGGCACAGATACGCAGTATTTT. It specifies CATSDSRDRGTDTQYF.

This clonotype was counted at least ten times. The rearrangement uses TRBV3-1 and TRBJ1-1; D is uncertain. Trimming pared 7 bases from V and 5 bases from J, leaving 11 bases between. The CDR3 extends over 12 amino acids. Germline V gives CDR1 LGHDT, CDR2 YNNKEL (reference sequence). The CDR3 is CASTYLGTEAFF. The DNA for the CDR3 is TGTGCCAGCACCTACTTGGGGACTGAAGCTTTCTTT.

This clonotype was recorded at least ten times. The chain uses TRBV11-3 and TRBJ2-7; a weak D match, TRBD2 (5 bases). Trimming shortened V by 6 bases and J by 4 bases, and 19 bases separated the two germline ends. The length of the CDR3 is 15 residues. In germline, CDR1 is SGHNT, CDR2 YENEEA. CDR3 protein: CASRPTFGVIYEQYF. CDR3 nucleotides: TGTGCCAGCAGGCCGACGTTCGGGGTTATATACGAGCAGTACTTC.

This clonotype was counted many times. The CDR3 here is CASSLRGGGEGTQYF. DNA of the CDR3: TGTGCCAGCAGCTTACGGGGCGGAGGGGAAGGTACGCAGTATTTT. The chain employs TRBV7-2 and TRBJ2-3, with a tentative D call TRBD2 (6 bases). CDR3 length: 15 amino acids. The V and J ends lost 2 bases and 8 bases respectively, with 17 bases between them. Germline CDR1 SGHTA, CDR2 FQGNSA.